This is a list of T cell receptor beta chains from one sample in a study of CD8+CD57+ T cells in acquired aplastic anemia. A single record per CDR3 protein comes from TCRdb applying MiXCR to the reads. This table holds about 220,000 distinct CDR3 sequences, 34% found once. The material sequenced was sorted CD4+, CD8+, or CD8+CD57+ T cells (not recorded which) from PBMCs. These receptors all stem from a human donor in good health, serving as a control. CDR3s include the opening cysteine and the closing phenylalanine or tryptophan. Each record gives: J gene, V gene, clone size, D gene, CDR3 DNA, CDR3 protein. A D gene is named only where the DNA matches it firmly. Rows give clone size only sometimes, using once, few, many, or a class for an expanded clone.

J: TRBJ2-3; V: TRBV6-5; size: few; D: NA; DNA: TGTGCCAGCAGATACGATGGCACAGATACGCAGTATTTT; CDR3: CASRYDGTDTQYF
J: TRBJ2-5; V: TRBV7-8; size: many; D: NA; DNA: TGTGCCAGCAGCTTACGGGTTGTAGAGACCCAGTACTTC; CDR3: CASSLRVVETQYF
J: TRBJ2-1; V: TRBV9; size: NA; D: NA; DNA: TGTGCCAGCAGCCCCACCGGGACCCGAAGTTACAATGAGCAGTTCTTC; CDR3: CASSPTGTRSYNEQFF
J: TRBJ2-2; V: TRBV7-2; size: few; D: NA; DNA: TGTGCCAGCAGCTCTTGGACCAGATCCGGGGAGCTGTTTTTT; CDR3: CASSSWTRSGELFF
J: TRBJ1-2; V: TRBV5-1; size: many; D: TRBD1; DNA: TGCGCCAGCAGCCCACTCGGGATGCCGGGACAGGGGTCTGGCTACACCTTC; CDR3: CASSPLGMPGQGSGYTF
J: TRBJ1-2; V: TRBV9; size: NA; D: TRBD1; DNA: TGTGCCAGCAGCGTAGGGGGACAGGGAGGCTATGGCTACACCTTC; CDR3: CASSVGGQGGYGYTF
J: TRBJ1-2; V: TRBV4-1; size: few; D: TRBD1; DNA: TGCGCCAGCAGCCAAGGGCTCCGTGGAGGGGGCAACTATGGCTACACCTTC; CDR3: CASSQGLRGGGNYGYTF
J: TRBJ2-3; V: TRBV29-1; size: NA; D: TRBD2; DNA: TGCAGCGTTGCTCTAGCGGGCACAGATACGCAGTATTTT; CDR3: CSVALAGTDTQYF
J: TRBJ1-2; V: TRBV2; size: few; D: NA; DNA: TGTGCCAGCAGTGAAGCGCTTCCGGGGGCGGACACCTTC; CDR3: CASSEALPGADTF
J: TRBJ2-1; V: TRBV5-1; size: many; D: NA; DNA: TGCGCCAGCAGTGGCGGTCGCAACAATGAGCAGTTCTTC; CDR3: CASSGGRNNEQFF
J: TRBJ1-1; V: TRBV29-1; size: few; D: NA; DNA: TGCAGCGTTAGGACACTGGTCAACACTGAAGCTTTCTTT; CDR3: CSVRTLVNTEAFF
J: TRBJ1-2; V: TRBV28; size: NA; D: NA; DNA: TGTGCCAGCAGTTCCGCAGGTTATAGTGGCTACACCTTC; CDR3: CASSSAGYSGYTF
J: TRBJ2-3; V: TRBV3-1; size: few; D: NA; DNA: TGTGCCAGCAGCCCAACTCACTTCACGGATACGCAGTATTTT; CDR3: CASSPTHFTDTQYF
J: TRBJ2-1; V: TRBV4-1; size: NA; D: TRBD1; DNA: TGCGCCAGCAGCCAAGTGGGGACAGCTAGCTCCTACAATGAGCAGTTCTTC; CDR3: CASSQVGTASSYNEQFF
J: TRBJ2-7; V: TRBV20-1; size: many; D: TRBD2; DNA: TGCAGTGCTAGTGGCGGGGGATCCTACGAGCAGTACTTC; CDR3: CSASGGGSYEQYF
J: TRBJ2-2; V: TRBV2; size: NA; D: NA; DNA: TGTGCCAGCAGCAGGGACGGGGAGCTGTTTTTT; CDR3: CASSRDGELFF
J: TRBJ1-2; V: TRBV10-3; size: NA; D: TRBD1; DNA: TGTGCCAGCAGTGAAGGGTCAGGGGGTCGATCATTTATTGGCTACACCTTC; CDR3: CASSEGSGGRSFIGYTF
J: TRBJ2-2; V: TRBV5-1; size: NA; D: NA; DNA: TGCGCCAGCAAAGGGTCCACCGGGGAGCTGTTTTTT; CDR3: CASKGSTGELFF
J: TRBJ1-6; V: TRBV2; size: few; D: TRBD1; DNA: TGTGCCAGCAGTTATAAGGGGGCGGGAAATTCACCCCTCCACTTT; CDR3: CASSYKGAGNSPLHF
J: TRBJ2-7; V: TRBV20-1; size: many; D: NA; DNA: TGCAGTGCGAGGGACACCGCTGAGCCCTACGAGCAGTACTTC; CDR3: CSARDTAEPYEQYF